This T cell receptor (beta chain) came from a study of response to subunit inactivated influenza vaccine. TCRdb passed the RT-PCR reads through MiXCR, listing each CDR3 protein once. The sample comprises hundreds of thousands of distinct CDR3 sequences, 7.6% of which are singletons, and 10% to 15% rests with the top ten. Whole-study results and caveats: Authors suggested seasonal influenza vaccinations each recruit few new T cells.

Trimming cost V 0 bases and J 8 bases; bases outside gene matches: 14. The CDR3 is 19 amino acids. Per germline, CDR1 MNHEY and CDR2 SMNVEV (reference sequence). The sample holds many counts of this clonotype. What it recognizes is unknown. The clonotype originates from a man aged 50 to 69 who received an inactivated influenza vaccine. The chain uses TRBV27 and TRBJ2-2, with TRBD2 matching 11 bases. The input for sequencing was PBMCs from blood, taken less than 30 months after vaccination. CDR3 in amino acids: CASSLSKVAGGPVSGELFF. CDR3 bases: TGTGCCAGCAGTTTATCGAAGGTAGCGGGGGGGCCTGTTTCTGGGGAGCTGTTTTTT.